The 26 T cell receptor beta chains reported below all come from one sample, sequenced in a study of T cell repertoires in cytomegalovirus infection. TCRdb redid the calling of the reads with MiXCR, one entry per CDR3 protein. The sample contains approximately 700,000 distinct CDR3 sequences, less than 40% of which appear only once. Sequenced material: PBMCs. These TCRs come from a human donor in good health (CMV status not recorded). Some clones in this sample may be carry-over from other donors' samples.

This clonotype has at least ten counts. The chain employs TRBV12-3 or TRBV12-4 and TRBJ2-7; the D is unclear. There are 15 residues in the CDR3. Between the trimmed V and J ends, which lost 3 bases and 6 bases, there was a span of 18 bases. CDR3 loop: CASSLGRPPVGEQYF. The CDR3 DNA is TGTGCCAGCAGTTTGGGCAGACCCCCAGTGGGCGAGCAGTACTTC.

As concerns this clonotype: A much larger clonotype is one base distant, so this may be a read error. The genes are TRBV6-1 and TRBJ2-3, with D perhaps assigned TRBD1 or TRBD2 (6 bases each). Germline loops: CDR1 MNHNS, CDR2 SASEGT. The CDR3 sequence is 14 residues long. For the CDR3, the DNA is TGTGCCAGCAGTGACAGGGGAGGCACAGATACGAAGTATTTT. The encoded protein is CASSDRGGTDTKYF.

This sequence joins TRBV28 and TRBJ2-7; no clear D. There are 14 residues in the CDR3. Trimming pared 5 bases from V and 5 bases from J, leaving 16 bases between. CDR1 MDHEN and CDR2 SYDVKM come from the germline V gene. The CDR3 DNA follows: TGTGCCAGCAGTCTAACCTCCCCGGGTGACGAGCAGTACTTC. Its translation: CASSLTSPGDEQYF.

This clonotype was seen at least ten times. The J gene is TRBJ2-5, the V gene TRBV7-8, with TRBD2 identical over 7 bases. V lost 3 bases, J lost 5 bases, and 6 bases stayed unmatched. CDR1 is SGHVS and CDR2 is FQNEAQ in the germline V gene. CDR3 length: 14 amino acids. CDR3 in DNA: TGTGCCAGCAGCTTTGTCCCGGGGGGTGAGACCCAGTACTTC. Protein product: CASSFVPGGETQYF. Filled out from reference TRBV7-8 and TRBJ2-5, the complete variable domain reads GAGVSQSPRYKVAKRGQDVALRCDPISGHVSLFWYQQALGQGPEFLTYFQNEAQLDKSGLPSDRFFAERPEGSVSTLKIQRTQQEDSAVYLCASSFVPGGETQYFGPGTRLLVL.

The chain recombines TRBV19 with TRBJ1-1; the match to TRBD1 covers 7 bases. Germline CDR1 reads LNHDA; CDR2 reads SQIVND (reference sequence). The CDR3 totals 15 residues. The trim removed 3 bases at V and 1 base at J, leaving 5 bases unmatched. CDR3: CASSITGQKNTEAFF. The CDR3 DNA follows: TGTGCCAGTAGTATTACGGGACAGAAGAACACTGAAGCTTTCTTT.

Notes on this clonotype: Given the absence of the conserved phenylalanine or tryptophan at the CDR3 end, a read error is likely. The chain combines TRBV7-6 with TRBJ1-1; 8 bases fit TRBD1. The CDR3 consists of 15 residues. Trimming cost V 0 bases and J 9 bases; bases outside gene matches: 9. Germline lookup yields CDR1 SGHVS and CDR2 FNYEAQ. In DNA, the CDR3 is TGTGCCAGCAGCTTAGCACAGGGGGGAAATACTCAAGCTTTCTTG. The encoded protein is CASSLAQGGNTQAFL.

The chain carries TRBV3-1 and TRBJ1-2; tentative D call: TRBD1 (5 bases). Germline loops: CDR1 LGHDT, CDR2 YNNKEL (reference sequence). The CDR3 contains 14 residues. Trimming removed 3 bases from V and 8 bases from J, with 16 bases in between. The chain's CDR3 is CASSHRDSPSGYTF. In DNA, the CDR3 is TGTGCCAGCAGCCATAGAGACAGCCCTTCGGGCTACACCTTC.

The V call is TRBV6-4, the J call TRBJ1-2, with 7 bases that match TRBD1. This CDR3 contains 15 residues. Trimming removed 5 bases from V and 9 bases from J; junction bases left unmatched: 15. CDR1 is MRHNA and CDR2 is SNTAGT in the germline V gene. CDR3 in amino acids: CASSNPTNRGDSYTF. CDR3 nucleotides: TGTGCCAGCAGTAATCCTACGAACAGGGGAGATAGCTACACCTTC.

The CDR3 DNA follows: TGTGCCAGCAGCTTAGGAATCGAGCAGACGGCCGAAGAGACCCAGTACTTC. Amino acid sequence: CASSLGIEQTAEETQYF. The V gene is TRBV7-9, the J gene TRBJ2-5; D is unresolved. The CDR3 sequence is 17 residues long. Trimming cost V 1 base and J 3 bases, with 18 bases left between them. Germline V gives CDR1 SEHNR, CDR2 FQNEAQ (reference sequence).

This sequence joins TRBV19 and TRBJ2-6; D gene ambiguous. The CDR3 loop spans 14 amino acids. V lost 7 bases, J lost 3 bases, and 10 bases lay in between. The germline V gene has CDR1 LNHDA and CDR2 SQIVND (reference sequence). The CDR3 sequence is CASKGVDGANVLTF. CDR3 nucleotide sequence: TGTGCCAGTAAGGGCGTGGATGGGGCCAACGTCCTGACTTTC. Full variable domain (outside the CDR3, taken from reference TRBV19 and TRBJ2-6): DGGITQSPKYLFRKEGQNVTLSCEQNLNHDAMYWYRQDPGQGLRLIYYSQIVNDFQKGDIAEGYSVSREKKESFPLTVTSAQKNPTAFYLCASKGVDGANVLTFGAGSRLTVL.

This chain uses TRBV2 with TRBJ2-5, with a possible D match to TRBD1 (6 bases). Germline V gene data show CDR1 as SNHLY and CDR2 as FYNNEI. The CDR3 spans 13 residues. Trimming shortened V by 6 bases and J by 6 bases, and 14 bases separated the two germline ends. In nucleotides, the CDR3 is TGTGCCAGCAGGACCGTGGGGGCGAAGACCCAGTACTTC. Translated: CASRTVGAKTQYF. Looking up the rest from reference TRBV2 and TRBJ2-5 gives the full variable domain: EPEVTQTPSHQVTQMGQEVILRCVPISNHLYFYWYRQILGQKVEFLVSFYNNEISEKSEIFDDQFSVERPDGSNFTLKIRSTKLEDSAMYFCASRTVGAKTQYFGPGTRLLVL.

The chain couples TRBV19 to TRBJ2-7; 11 bases fit TRBD2. V lost 5 bases, J lost 6 bases, and 6 bases stayed unmatched. CDR3 length: 14 residues. From germline, CDR1 is LNHDA and CDR2 SQIVND (reference sequence). The CDR3 spells CASSALAGDVEQYF. The DNA for the CDR3 is TGTGCCAGTAGTGCACTAGCGGGAGATGTCGAGCAGTACTTC.

This sequence joins TRBV7-3 and TRBJ2-1, with 8 positions matching TRBD2. CDR1 and CDR2 from the germline V gene are SGHTA and FQGTGA. The CDR3 is 17 amino acids. J was trimmed by 0 bases and V by 2 bases; bases with no gene match: 6. The CDR3 DNA is TGTGCCAGCAGCTTATCCGGGGGGGCACACTCCTACAATGAGCAGTTCTTC. The encoded protein is CASSLSGGAHSYNEQFF.

The V and J genes are TRBV5-1 and TRBJ2-3; TRBD1 might be the D (5 bases). This CDR3 region has 17 residues. Trimming cost V 4 bases and J 1 base, with 19 bases left between them. Germline V gene lookup returns CDR1 SGHRS and CDR2 YFSETQ. CDR3 in amino acids: CASSTDRPATRTDTQYF. In DNA form, the CDR3 reads TGCGCCAGCAGCACCGACAGACCAGCGACCCGCACAGATACGCAGTATTTT. Filled out from reference TRBV5-1 and TRBJ2-3, the complete variable domain reads KAGVTQTPRYLIKTRGQQVTLSCSPISGHRSVSWYQQTPGQGLQFLFEYFSETQRNKGNFPGRFSGRQFSNSRSEMNVSTLELGDSALYLCASSTDRPATRTDTQYFGPGTRLTVL.

V usage is TRBV24-1 and J usage is TRBJ2-6; D remains unclear. Per the germline V gene, CDR1 is KGHDR and CDR2 is SFDVKD. V lost 5 bases and J 3 bases, leaving 7 bases between the germline ends. This CDR3 is built from 14 residues. The CDR3 sequence: CATSGVGGANVLTF. The DNA for the CDR3 is TGTGCCACCAGTGGAGTTGGTGGGGCCAACGTCCTGACTTTC.

CDR3 region: CASSSGGSQETQYF. Here the CDR3 DNA reads TGTGCCAGCAGTAGCGGGGGGTCCCAAGAGACCCAGTACTTC. This chain links TRBV28 with TRBJ2-5; TRBD2 agrees at 9 bases. The ends lost 5 bases at V and 1 base at J; junction bases unmatched: 2. The CDR3 is 14 amino acids. Germline V gene lookup returns CDR1 MDHEN and CDR2 SYDVKM.

The chain uses TRBV5-6 and TRBJ2-1; the D gene is possibly TRBD2 (7 bases). The CDR3 has 13 residues. Trimming left V 2 bases short and J 9 bases short, with 12 bases between. Germline V gene sequence: CDR1 SGHDT, CDR2 YYEEEE. The CDR3 spells CASSLGGVGEQFF. The DNA of the CDR3 is TGTGCCAGCAGCTTAGGGGGGGTAGGTGAGCAGTTCTTC. Full variable domain (outside the CDR3, taken from reference TRBV5-6 and TRBJ2-1): DAGVTQSPTHLIKTRGQQVTLRCSPKSGHDTVSWYQQALGQGPQFIFQYYEEEERQRGNFPDRFSGHQFPNYSSELNVNALLLGDSALYLCASSLGGVGEQFFGPGTRLTVL.

V and J are TRBV12-3 or TRBV12-4 and TRBJ2-3; 9 bases align to TRBD1. The CDR3 sequence is 15 residues long. V gave up 3 bases and J gave up 7 bases; unmatched junction bases: 8. CDR3 sequence: CASSFWTGVTYTQYF. The CDR3 coding sequence is TGTGCCAGCAGTTTTTGGACAGGGGTCACGTATACGCAGTATTTT.

This chain joins TRBV7-9 and TRBJ2-1; 9 bases match TRBD2. The CDR3 covers 16 residues. The germline CDR1 and CDR2 sequences are SEHNR and FQNEAQ (reference sequence). The V and J ends lost 3 bases and 1 base, in that order; junction bases with no gene match: 4. The CDR3 nucleotides read TGTGCCAGCAGCTTGCGGGAGGGGTTATCCTACAATGAGCAGTTCTTC. Protein product: CASSLREGLSYNEQFF.

This clonotype was counted only a few times. The chain couples TRBV19 to TRBJ1-5; 7 positions agree with TRBD1. Trimming took 6 bases from V and 0 from J; bases not matched to a gene: 8. This CDR3 is 16 amino acids long. From germline, CDR1 is LNHDA and CDR2 SQIVND (reference sequence). The CDR3 spells CASRRTGTASNQPQHF. CDR3 nucleotides: TGTGCCAGTAGAAGGACCGGGACAGCTAGCAATCAGCCCCAGCATTTT.

About this clonotype itself: This may stem from a read error, because a much larger clone lies one nucleotide away. CDR3 in DNA: TGTGCCAGCAGACCCCGGAGAGGGCGAACTGAAGCTTTCTTT. Residues: CASRPRRGRTEAFF. This chain connects TRBV7-2 to TRBJ1-1; no reliable D call. The germline V gene encodes CDR1 SGHTA and CDR2 FQGNSA. V gave up 6 bases and J gave up 5 bases, with 16 bases separating them. The CDR3 has 14 amino acids.

Only a few counts were recorded for this clonotype. This chain uses TRBV28 with TRBJ2-5; 7 nucleotides align to TRBD1. Per germline, CDR1 MDHEN and CDR2 SYDVKM. V lost 5 bases and J lost 5; bases outside the gene matches: 11. The CDR3 runs 15 residues. The CDR3 nucleotides read TGTGCCAGCAGTCAGGACAGGCTTGGGCGGGAGACCCAGTACTTC. It translates to CASSQDRLGRETQYF.

A note on this clonotype: One junction end disagrees with the germline gene, perhaps due to a read error. The chain employs TRBV7-9 and TRBJ2-4, with D possibly matching TRBD1 (6 bases). This CDR3 comprises 17 residues. The V gene's germline CDR1 is SEHNR and CDR2 FQNEAQ (reference sequence). DNA of the CDR3: TGTGCCAGCAGCCTCGACGGGACCCTGGGGACAAAAACCATTCAGTACTTC. Its translation: CASSLDGTLGTKTIQYF.

This clonotype has just a few counts. The chain recombines TRBV6-4 with TRBJ2-1; D is uncertain. The CDR3 totals 12 residues. Per germline, CDR1 MRHNA and CDR2 SNTAGT. The V and J ends lost 4 bases and 8 bases respectively, with 9 bases between them. The CDR3 loop reads CASSVNGYEQFF. The CDR3 bases are TGTGCCAGCAGTGTGAATGGCTATGAGCAGTTCTTC.

The gene calls are TRBV27 and TRBJ1-1, with TRBD1 as a possible D gene (5 bases). This CDR3 comprises 14 residues. The germline V gene encodes CDR1 MNHEY and CDR2 SMNVEV (reference sequence). Trimming cost V 8 bases and J 5 bases, with 18 bases left between them. The CDR3, as DNA: TGTGCCAGCGGGGACCAGGGAGGGAGAACTGAAGCTTTCTTT. Its translation is CASGDQGGRTEAFF.

There are many counts of this clonotype. This rearrangement joins TRBV7-6 to TRBJ2-7; TRBD1 matches at 7 bases. J gave up 7 bases and V 1 base, and 7 bases lay outside the gene matches. CDR1 is SGHVS and CDR2 is FNYEAQ in the germline V gene. This CDR3 spans 14 amino acids. CDR3 region: CASSLEDRPGEQYF. The CDR3 DNA reads as TGTGCCAGCAGCTTAGAGGACAGGCCGGGGGAGCAGTACTTC.